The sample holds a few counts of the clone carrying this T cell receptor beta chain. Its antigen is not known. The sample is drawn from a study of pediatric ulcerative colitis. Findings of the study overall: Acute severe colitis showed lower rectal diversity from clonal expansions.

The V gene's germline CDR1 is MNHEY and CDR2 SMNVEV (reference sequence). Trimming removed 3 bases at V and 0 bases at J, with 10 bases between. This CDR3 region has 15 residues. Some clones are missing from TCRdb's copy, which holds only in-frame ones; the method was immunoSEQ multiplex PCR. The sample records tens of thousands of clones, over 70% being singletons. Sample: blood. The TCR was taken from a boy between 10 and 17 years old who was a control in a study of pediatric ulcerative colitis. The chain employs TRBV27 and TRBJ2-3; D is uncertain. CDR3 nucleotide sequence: TGTGCCAGCAGTTTCCCGGGCGACAGCACAGATACGCAGTATTTT. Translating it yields CASSFPGDSTDTQYF.